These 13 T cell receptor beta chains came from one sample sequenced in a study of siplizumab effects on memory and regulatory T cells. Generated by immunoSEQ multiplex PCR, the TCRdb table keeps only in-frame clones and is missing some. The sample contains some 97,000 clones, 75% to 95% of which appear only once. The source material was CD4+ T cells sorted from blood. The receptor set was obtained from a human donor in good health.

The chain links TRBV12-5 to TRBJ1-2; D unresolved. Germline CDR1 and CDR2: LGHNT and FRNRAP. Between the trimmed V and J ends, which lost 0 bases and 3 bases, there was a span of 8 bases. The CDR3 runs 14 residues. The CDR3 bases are TGTGCTAGTGGTTTGGTACCCGGGGACTATGGCTACACCTTC. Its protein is CASGLVPGDYGYTF.

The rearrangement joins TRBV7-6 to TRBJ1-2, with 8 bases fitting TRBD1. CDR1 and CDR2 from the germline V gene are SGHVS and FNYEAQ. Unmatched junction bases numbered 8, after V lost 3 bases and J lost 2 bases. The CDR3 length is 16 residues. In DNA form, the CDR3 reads TGTGCCAGCAGCTTGTATCAGGGACAGGAAAACTATGGCTACACCTTC. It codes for CASSLYQGQENYGYTF.

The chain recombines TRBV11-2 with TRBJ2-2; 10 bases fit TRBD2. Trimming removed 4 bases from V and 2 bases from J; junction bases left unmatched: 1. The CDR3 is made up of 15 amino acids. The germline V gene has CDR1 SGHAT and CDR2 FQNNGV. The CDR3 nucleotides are TGTGCCAGCAGCTGGACTAGCGGCAACACCGGGGAGCTGTTTTTT. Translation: CASSWTSGNTGELFF.

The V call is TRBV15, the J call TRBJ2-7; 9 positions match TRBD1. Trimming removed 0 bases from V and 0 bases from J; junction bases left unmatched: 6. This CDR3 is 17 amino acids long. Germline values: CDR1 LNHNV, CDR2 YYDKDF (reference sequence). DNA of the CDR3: TGTGCCACCAGCAGAGATGGAGGGACAGGGAGCTCCTACGAGCAGTACTTC. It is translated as CATSRDGGTGSSYEQYF.

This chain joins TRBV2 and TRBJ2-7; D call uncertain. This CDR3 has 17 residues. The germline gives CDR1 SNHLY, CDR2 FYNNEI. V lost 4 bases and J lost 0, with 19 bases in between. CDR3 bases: TGTGCCAGCAGTGTCCCCCGGGTAGGATACTTCTCCTACGAGCAGTACTTC. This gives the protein CASSVPRVGYFSYEQYF.

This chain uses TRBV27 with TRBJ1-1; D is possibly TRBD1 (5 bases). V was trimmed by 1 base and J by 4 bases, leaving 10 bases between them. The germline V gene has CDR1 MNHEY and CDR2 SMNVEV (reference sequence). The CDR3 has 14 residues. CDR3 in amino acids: CASSLWDAGTEAFF. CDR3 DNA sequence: TGTGCCAGCAGTTTATGGGACGCGGGCACTGAAGCTTTCTTT.

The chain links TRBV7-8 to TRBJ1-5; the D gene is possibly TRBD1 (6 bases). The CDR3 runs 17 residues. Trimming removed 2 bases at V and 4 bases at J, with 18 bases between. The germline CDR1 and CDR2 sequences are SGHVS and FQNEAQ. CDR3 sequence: CASSLLRSGALNQPQHF. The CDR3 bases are TGTGCCAGCAGCTTACTGCGTTCAGGGGCATTAAATCAGCCCCAGCATTTT.

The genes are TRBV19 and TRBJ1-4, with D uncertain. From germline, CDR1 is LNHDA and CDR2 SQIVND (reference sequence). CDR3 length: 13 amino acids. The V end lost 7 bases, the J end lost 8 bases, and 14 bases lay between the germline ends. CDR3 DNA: TGTGCCAGTACCCCCGGCACTGGGGAAAAACTGTTTTTT. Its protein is CASTPGTGEKLFF.

The CDR3 region has the DNA TGTGCCAGCAGTGAGACGTCAGGGTCATCCTACAATGAGCAGTTCTTC. Protein: CASSETSGSSYNEQFF. The chain uses TRBV25-1 and TRBJ2-1; D possibly corresponds to TRBD1 (5 bases). The length of the CDR3 is 16 residues. Germline V CDR1 and CDR2: MGHDK, SYGVNS. V lost 3 bases, J lost 1 base, and 13 bases lay in between.

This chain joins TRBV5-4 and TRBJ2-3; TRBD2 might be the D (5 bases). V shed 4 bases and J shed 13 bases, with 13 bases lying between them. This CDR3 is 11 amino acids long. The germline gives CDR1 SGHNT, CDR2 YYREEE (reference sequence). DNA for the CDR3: TGTGCCAGCAGCGTCGGACTCCGTGAGTATTTT. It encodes CASSVGLREYF.

The CDR3, as DNA: TGTGCCAGCGGCCAAACTCGATCGACAGGGGGGAGAAATGAGCAGTTCTTC. It encodes CASGQTRSTGGRNEQFF. The chain uses TRBV27 and TRBJ2-1; 9 bases align to TRBD1. The V gene's germline CDR1 is MNHEY and CDR2 SMNVEV (reference sequence). There are 17 residues in the CDR3. V was pared by 8 bases and J by 7 bases, with 18 bases of the junction left unmatched.

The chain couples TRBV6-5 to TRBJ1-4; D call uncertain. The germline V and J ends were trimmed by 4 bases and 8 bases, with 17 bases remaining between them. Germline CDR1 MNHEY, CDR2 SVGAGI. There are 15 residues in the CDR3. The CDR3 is CASSLKWGIQEKLFF. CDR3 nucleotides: TGTGCCAGCAGTTTAAAATGGGGAATTCAAGAAAAACTGTTTTTT.

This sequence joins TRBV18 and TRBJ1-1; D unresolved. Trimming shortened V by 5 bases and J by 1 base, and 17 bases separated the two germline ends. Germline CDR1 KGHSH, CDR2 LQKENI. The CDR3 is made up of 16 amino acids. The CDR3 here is CASSIQRETKNTEAFF. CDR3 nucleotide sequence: TGTGCCAGCTCAATACAACGTGAGACAAAGAACACTGAAGCTTTCTTT.